The clone carrying this T cell receptor (beta chain) appeared a few times. Its target is unknown. Trimming removed 0 bases from V and 6 bases from J, with 12 bases in between. The germline gives CDR1 ENHRY, CDR2 SYGVKD. The CDR3 spans 14 residues. 5'RACE template switching produced TCR cDNA carrying a universal primer site and UMIs. TCRdb reanalysed the 5' RACE reads using MiXCR and keeps one entry per CDR3 protein. The top ten hold roughly 3.1% of the sample, which has approximately 330,000 distinct CDR3 sequences, around 13% seen once. The data stem from a study of T cells after yellow fever vaccination. General study findings and limits: Researchers report a weaker secondary response that nonetheless peaked faster, day 5 versus 15. Once the booster was given, most primary-vaccination clones reappeared, at roughly 96% for CD4 and over 85% for CD8.

The starting material was CD4+ T cells sorted from PBMCs, obtained 15 days after the yellow fever booster vaccination. The genes are TRBV10-3 and TRBJ2-7; D is unresolved. The TCR originated in a man between 18 and 35 years old who received the YFV17D yellow fever vaccine. The CDR3 nucleotides are TGTGCCATCAGTGAGTCGAATTCCGGCCGCGAGCAGTACGTC. This gives the protein CAISESNSGREQYV.